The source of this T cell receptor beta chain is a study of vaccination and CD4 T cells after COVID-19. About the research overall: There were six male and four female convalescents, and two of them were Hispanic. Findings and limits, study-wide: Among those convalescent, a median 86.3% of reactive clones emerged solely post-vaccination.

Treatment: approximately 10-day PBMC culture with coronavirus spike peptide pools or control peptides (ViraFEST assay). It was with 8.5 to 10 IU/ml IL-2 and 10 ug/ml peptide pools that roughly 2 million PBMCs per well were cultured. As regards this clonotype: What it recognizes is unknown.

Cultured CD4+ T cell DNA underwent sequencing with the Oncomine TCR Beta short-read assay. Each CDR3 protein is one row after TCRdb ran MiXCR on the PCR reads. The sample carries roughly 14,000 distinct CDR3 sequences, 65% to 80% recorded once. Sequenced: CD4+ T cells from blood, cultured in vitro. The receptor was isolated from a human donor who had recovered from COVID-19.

The CDR3 DNA sequence: TGTGCCATCAGTGAGTCATCGGGCCACGAGAGCAATGAGCAGTTCTTC. As protein: CAISESSGHESNEQFF. The gene calls are TRBV10-3 and TRBJ2-1; D uncertain. Germline CDR1 reads ENHRY; CDR2 reads SYGVKD. The CDR3 totals 16 residues. Trimming took off 0 bases at V and 6 bases at J, with 15 bases between the two ends.